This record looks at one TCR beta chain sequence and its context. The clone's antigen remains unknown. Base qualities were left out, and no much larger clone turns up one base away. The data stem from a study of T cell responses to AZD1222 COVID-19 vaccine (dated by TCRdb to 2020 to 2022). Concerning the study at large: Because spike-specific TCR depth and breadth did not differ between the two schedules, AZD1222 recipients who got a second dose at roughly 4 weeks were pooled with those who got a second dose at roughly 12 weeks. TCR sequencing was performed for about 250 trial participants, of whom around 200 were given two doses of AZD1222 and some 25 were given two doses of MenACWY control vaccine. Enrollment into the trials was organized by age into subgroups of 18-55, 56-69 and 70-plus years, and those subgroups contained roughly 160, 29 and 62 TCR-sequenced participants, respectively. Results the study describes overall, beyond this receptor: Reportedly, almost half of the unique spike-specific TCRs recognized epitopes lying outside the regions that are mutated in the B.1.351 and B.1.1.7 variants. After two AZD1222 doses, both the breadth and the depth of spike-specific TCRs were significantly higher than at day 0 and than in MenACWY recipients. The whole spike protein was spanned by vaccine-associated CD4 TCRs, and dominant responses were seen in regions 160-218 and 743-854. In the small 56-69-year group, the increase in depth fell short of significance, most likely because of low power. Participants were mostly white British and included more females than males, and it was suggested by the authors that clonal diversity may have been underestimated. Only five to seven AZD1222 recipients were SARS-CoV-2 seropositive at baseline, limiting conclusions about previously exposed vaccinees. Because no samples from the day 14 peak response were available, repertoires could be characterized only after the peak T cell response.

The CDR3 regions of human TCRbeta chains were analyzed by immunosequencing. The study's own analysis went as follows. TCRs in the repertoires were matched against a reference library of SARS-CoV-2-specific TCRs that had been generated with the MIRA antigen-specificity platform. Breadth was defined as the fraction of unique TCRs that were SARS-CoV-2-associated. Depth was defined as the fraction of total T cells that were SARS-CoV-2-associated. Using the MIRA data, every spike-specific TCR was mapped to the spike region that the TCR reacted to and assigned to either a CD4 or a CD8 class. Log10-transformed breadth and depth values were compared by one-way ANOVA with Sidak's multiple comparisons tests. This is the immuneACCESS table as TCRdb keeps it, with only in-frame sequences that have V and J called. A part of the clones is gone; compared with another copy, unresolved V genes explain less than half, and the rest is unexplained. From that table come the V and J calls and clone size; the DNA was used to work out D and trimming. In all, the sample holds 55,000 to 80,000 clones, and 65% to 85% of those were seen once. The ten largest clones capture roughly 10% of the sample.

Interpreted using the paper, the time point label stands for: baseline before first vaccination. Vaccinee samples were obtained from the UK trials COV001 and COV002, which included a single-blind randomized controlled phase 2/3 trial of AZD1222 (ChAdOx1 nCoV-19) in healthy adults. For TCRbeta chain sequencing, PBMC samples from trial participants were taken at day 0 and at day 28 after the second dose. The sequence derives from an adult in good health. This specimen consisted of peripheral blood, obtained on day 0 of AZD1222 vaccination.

Here is the DNA: TGTGCCAGCAGTTTCTACCCATTCACAGGGGGCGCGGACTATGGCTACACCTTC. This codes for CASSFYPFTGGADYGYTF. The V gene is TRBV27 and the J gene is TRBJ1-2, with 9 bases matching TRBD1. Relative to germline, V is missing 3 bases and J is missing 3 bases, with 14 bases of the junction outside any gene match. From the cysteine through the phenylalanine, the CDR3 covers 18 amino acids. The read is trimmed to its CDR3 DNA, 54 bases read in frame from base 1. Via the germline V gene (reference sequence), CDR1 is MNHEY and CDR2 SMNVEV.